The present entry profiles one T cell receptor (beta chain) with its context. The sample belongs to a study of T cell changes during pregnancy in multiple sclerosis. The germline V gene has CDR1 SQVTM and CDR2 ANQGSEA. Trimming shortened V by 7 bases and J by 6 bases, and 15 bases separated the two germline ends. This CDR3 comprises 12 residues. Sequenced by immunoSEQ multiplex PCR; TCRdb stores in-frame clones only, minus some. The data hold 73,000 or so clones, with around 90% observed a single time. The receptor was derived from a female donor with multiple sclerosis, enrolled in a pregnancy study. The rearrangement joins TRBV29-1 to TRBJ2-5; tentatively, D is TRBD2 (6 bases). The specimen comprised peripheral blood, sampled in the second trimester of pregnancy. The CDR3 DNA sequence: TGCAGCGGTTCCGGGACTTCAAAGACCCAGTACTTC. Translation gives CSGSGTSKTQYF.